One and the same sample provided the 31 T cell receptor beta chains below, sequenced in a study of cytomegalovirus exposure and HLA in healthy donors. Vbeta (60) and Jbeta (13) primers were used in the PCR. Measured with immunoSEQ multiplex PCR; TCRdb has only the in-frame clones, and not every one. The ten most abundant clones cover under 2% of a sample with 150,000 or so clones. Sequencing was done on a sample of PBMCs. The receptors shown here come from a woman aged 45-65 years in good health and CMV-seronegative.

V is TRBV6-6 and J is TRBJ1-5; D ambiguous. Between the trimmed V and J ends, which lost 4 bases and 0 bases, there was a span of 4 bases. The CDR3 contains 13 residues. CDR1 and CDR2 (germline): MNHNY, SVGAGI (reference sequence). CDR3 sequence: CASSSHSNQPQHF. The CDR3, as DNA: TGTGCCAGCAGTTCCCATAGCAATCAGCCCCAGCATTTT.

The chain uses TRBV4-3 and TRBJ1-1, with 10 bases lining up with TRBD1. The length of the CDR3 is 16 residues. In germline, CDR1 is LGHNA, CDR2 YSLEER. With V trimmed by 5 bases and J by 5 bases, 11 bases remained unmatched. The CDR3, as DNA: TGCGCCAGCAGCTTTCTCCGGGACAGGGGAGGGACTGAAGCTTTCTTT. Amino acid sequence: CASSFLRDRGGTEAFF.

The rearrangement uses TRBV2 and TRBJ2-7; tentatively, D is TRBD1 (5 bases). The V gene's germline CDR1 is SNHLY and CDR2 FYNNEI. This CDR3 is built from 14 residues. With 4 bases removed from V and 0 bases from J, the gap between germline ends came to 10 bases. The CDR3 reads CASSVRRASYEQYF. The CDR3 DNA sequence: TGTGCCAGCAGTGTTCGCAGGGCCTCCTACGAGCAGTACTTC.

The chain employs TRBV29-1 and TRBJ1-3, with D unresolved. The CDR3 is 13 amino acids. Trimming stripped 4 bases from V and 4 bases from J, with 11 bases between. CDR1 and CDR2 from the germline V gene are SQVTM and ANQGSEA. The CDR3 sequence: CSVVRDAGNTIYF. CDR3 DNA sequence: TGCAGCGTTGTCCGGGATGCCGGAAACACCATATATTTT.

The chain uses TRBV7-3 and TRBJ2-2; D is unclear. V was trimmed by 0 bases and J by 3 bases, leaving 8 bases between them. The length of the CDR3 is 15 residues. Per germline, CDR1 SGHTA and CDR2 FQGTGA. CDR3 DNA: TGTGCCAGCAGCTTAACTCTAGATGACACCGGGGAGCTGTTTTTT. As protein: CASSLTLDDTGELFF.

The chain employs TRBV7-2 and TRBJ1-1; D is possibly TRBD1 (6 bases). The germline V and J ends were trimmed by 2 bases and 10 bases, with 11 bases remaining between them. The CDR3 spans 12 residues. The V gene's germline CDR1 is SGHTA and CDR2 FQGNSA. The CDR3 sequence is CASSLPARGAFF. The CDR3 bases are TGTGCCAGCAGCTTACCAGCCAGGGGAGCTTTCTTT.

This sequence joins TRBV30 and TRBJ1-1; a weak D match, TRBD1 (5 bases). V shed 4 bases and J shed 5 bases, with 11 bases lying between them. CDR1 and CDR2 (germline): GTSNPN, SVGIG (reference sequence). The CDR3 has 12 amino acids. CDR3 nucleotides: TGTGCCTGGATTTCCTACAGGACTGAAGCTTTCTTT. Its protein product is CAWISYRTEAFF.

The V gene is TRBV7-9, the J gene TRBJ1-6, with 7 bases identical to TRBD1. The CDR3 length is 14 residues. V dropped 4 bases and J dropped 7; count of bases not matched to a gene: 4. Germline CDR1 reads SEHNR; CDR2 reads FQNEAQ (reference sequence). DNA of the CDR3: TGTGCCAGCAGCTCAGGGGGGAGGAATTCACCCCTCCACTTT. It is translated as CASSSGGRNSPLHF. Full variable domain (outside the CDR3, taken from reference TRBV7-9 and TRBJ1-6): DTGVSQNPRHKITKRGQNVTFRCDPISEHNRLYWYRQTLGQGPEFLTYFQNEAQLEKSRLLSDRFSAERPKGSFSTLEIQRTEQGDSAMYLCASSSGGRNSPLHFGNGTRLTVT.

The CDR3 nucleotides read TGTGCCAGCAGCTTAAATAGGATCCGGGACAAACTGCGGGATACGCAGTATTTT. It is translated as CASSLNRIRDKLRDTQYF. The chain has TRBV7-2 and TRBJ2-3; maybe TRBD1 (6 bases). The CDR3 extends over 18 amino acids. CDR1 and CDR2 from the germline V gene are SGHTA and FQGNSA. With 2 bases removed from V and 6 bases from J, the gap between germline ends came to 24 bases.

This chain links TRBV7-8 with TRBJ2-7, with unresolved D. Germline assignment: CDR1 SGHVS and CDR2 FQNEAQ. CDR3 length: 15 amino acids. Trimming removed 1 base at V and 3 bases at J, with 13 bases between. DNA of the CDR3: TGTGCCAGCAGCTTAGGAGTCACCGCTGACTACGAGCAGTACTTC. Protein product: CASSLGVTADYEQYF.

The chain recombines TRBV9 with TRBJ2-7; 8 bases are a match to TRBD2. Losses at the gene ends were 2 bases for V and 5 bases for J; bases not matched to a gene: 6. Germline V gene sequence: CDR1 SGDLS, CDR2 YYNGEE. This CDR3 spans 14 amino acids. In nucleotides, the CDR3 is TGTGCCAGCAGCGTCGGGACTAGTATCCACGAGCAGTACTTC. This gives the protein CASSVGTSIHEQYF.

This rearrangement joins TRBV28 to TRBJ2-7; D gene uncertain. Trimming removed 3 bases from V and 0 bases from J, with 15 bases in between. The CDR3 contains 16 residues. Germline-derived CDR1 and CDR2 are MDHEN and SYDVKM. The CDR3 DNA follows: TGTGCCAGCAGTTTTGGCGACCCACACAGCTCCTACGAGCAGTACTTC. Translation gives CASSFGDPHSSYEQYF.

The rearrangement uses TRBV6-5 and TRBJ2-5, with 7 bases identical to TRBD2. The CDR3 has 16 amino acids. In germline, CDR1 is MNHEY, CDR2 SVGAGI. V lost 0 bases and J lost 4; bases outside the gene matches: 8. DNA of the CDR3: TGTGCCAGCAGTTACTCGACCGGCGGGGGTGGAGAGACCCAGTACTTC. It specifies CASSYSTGGGGETQYF.

The chain couples TRBV29-1 to TRBJ2-3; 11 bases are shared with TRBD2. Per germline, CDR1 SQVTM and CDR2 ANQGSEA. This CDR3 has 17 residues. Trimming at V came to 3 bases and at J to 4 bases, leaving 12 bases not matched to a gene. In DNA, the CDR3 is TGCAGCGTTGATTCAGCTAGCGGGAGGCTTGTAGCAGATACGCAGTATTTT. This gives the protein CSVDSASGRLVADTQYF.

This chain connects TRBV29-1 to TRBJ2-3; D possibly corresponds to TRBD2 (7 bases). The germline V gene has CDR1 SQVTM and CDR2 ANQGSEA. The ends were cut back, 6 bases at V and 4 bases at J, with 23 bases in the middle. This CDR3 is built from 16 residues. CDR3 sequence (DNA): TGCAGCGTCCGGACATACCGGGGGCGGGAGTCAGATACGCAGTATTTT. Protein: CSVRTYRGRESDTQYF.

CDR3 bases: TGTGCCAGCAGTCCCAGCGGGGGCACCTACGAGCAGTACTTC. This encodes CASSPSGGTYEQYF. The rearrangement uses TRBV6-5 and TRBJ2-7; TRBD2 agrees at 8 bases. CDR1 and CDR2 from the germline V gene are MNHEY and SVGAGI. With 5 bases clipped from V and 2 bases from J, the junction kept 5 bases outside the gene matches. The CDR3 totals 14 residues.

The CDR3 loop is CASSLLSRNTGELFF. The CDR3 region has the DNA TGCGCCAGCAGCTTGCTTAGCAGGAACACCGGGGAGCTGTTTTTT. The chain uses TRBV5-1 and TRBJ2-2; D is uncertain. Trimming removed 1 base from V and 1 base from J, with 8 bases in between. CDR1 SGHRS and CDR2 YFSETQ come from the germline V gene. The CDR3 covers 15 residues.

The chain has TRBV5-6 and TRBJ1-2; possibly TRBD1 for D (5 bases). Trimming pared 0 bases from V and 8 bases from J, leaving 11 bases between. Germline V CDR1 and CDR2: SGHDT, YYEEEE. The CDR3 has 13 amino acids. The CDR3 loop is CASSLVRVAGYTF. The CDR3, as DNA: TGTGCCAGCAGCTTGGTCAGGGTTGCGGGCTACACCTTC.

The chain recombines TRBV10-1 with TRBJ2-3; TRBD2 might be the D (5 bases). CDR3 length equals 14 residues. Per germline, CDR1 WNHNN and CDR2 SYGVQD (reference sequence). V was pared by 2 bases and J by 9 bases, with 15 bases between. The CDR3 DNA follows: TGCGCCAGCAGTGAGGGTCGTCGAGGGATCACGCAGTATTTT. Amino acids: CASSEGRRGITQYF.

V and J are TRBV7-2 and TRBJ2-7; a possible D gene is TRBD1 (5 bases). Germline V gene sequence: CDR1 SGHTA, CDR2 FQGNSA. The CDR3 covers 15 residues. Trimming took 2 bases from V and 7 from J, leaving 18 bases between them. CDR3 DNA sequence: TGTGCCAGCAGCTTAAGGGGCAGGGAATTTTGGGAGCAGTACTTC. Its translation: CASSLRGREFWEQYF.

The chain is built from TRBV7-6 and TRBJ2-7, with 9 positions matching TRBD2. The germline V gene encodes CDR1 SGHVS and CDR2 FNYEAQ. The V gene end was trimmed by 4 bases and the J gene end by 5 bases; junction bases not matched to a gene: 6. This CDR3 is 14 amino acids long. The CDR3 region is CASSSVRTSDEQYF. CDR3 nucleotides: TGTGCCAGCAGCTCGGTTAGGACTAGCGACGAGCAGTACTTC.

The chain's CDR3 is CASSYSAGNGYTF. The CDR3 DNA reads TGTGCCAGCAGTTACTCGGCAGGGAATGGCTACACCTTC. The rearrangement links TRBV6-6 to TRBJ1-2; maybe TRBD1 (5 bases). The CDR3 loop spans 13 amino acids. The ends were cut back, 0 bases at V and 6 bases at J, with 8 bases in the middle. Germline CDR1 is MNHNY and CDR2 is SVGAGI (reference sequence).

This sequence joins TRBV5-1 and TRBJ1-3; TRBD1 matches at 8 bases. With V trimmed by 4 bases and J by 2 bases, 5 bases remained unmatched. Looked up from germline, CDR1 is SGHRS and CDR2 is YFSETQ. The CDR3 spans 15 residues. For the CDR3, the DNA is TGCGCCAGCAGCACACAGGGGGTCCCTGGAAACACCATATATTTT. This codes for CASSTQGVPGNTIYF.

V usage is TRBV27 and J usage is TRBJ2-7, with TRBD2 matching 9 bases. V shed 1 base and J 6 bases; nucleotides not matched to a gene: 7. CDR3 size: 15 residues. Germline lookup yields CDR1 MNHEY and CDR2 SMNVEV (reference sequence). The CDR3 coding sequence is TGTGCCAGCAGTTTATGGGGTAGCGGGAGCAGCGAGCAGTACTTC. Its translation is CASSLWGSGSSEQYF.

The chain recombines TRBV5-6 with TRBJ2-7; TRBD1 matches 9 bases. The germline CDR1 and CDR2 sequences are SGHDT and YYEEEE. With V trimmed by 1 base and J by 3 bases, 5 bases remained unmatched. The CDR3 runs to 15 residues. The CDR3 DNA sequence: TGTGCCAGCAGCTTGAAGGACAGGGGTTTCTACGAGCAGTACTTC. Protein: CASSLKDRGFYEQYF.

The chain is built from TRBV9 and TRBJ2-5; 13 bases align to TRBD2. The CDR3 consists of 16 residues. CDR1 and CDR2 from the germline V gene are SGDLS and YYNGEE. J was trimmed by 2 bases and V by 2 bases; bases with no gene match: 3. The CDR3 protein is CASSVGLAGVQETQYF. CDR3 DNA sequence: TGTGCCAGCAGCGTTGGACTAGCGGGGGTTCAAGAGACCCAGTACTTC.

The chain links TRBV4-3 to TRBJ2-2; the D is unclear. V gave up 5 bases and J gave up 1 base, with 11 bases separating them. This CDR3 has 15 residues. Germline V gene lookup returns CDR1 LGHNA and CDR2 YSLEER. CDR3 coding DNA: TGCGCCAGCAGCGTTAGCTATGGGAACACCGGGGAGCTGTTTTTT. Translation gives CASSVSYGNTGELFF.

The rearrangement links TRBV15 to TRBJ2-5; 8 positions match TRBD1. This CDR3 is built from 15 residues. V lost 5 bases, J lost 5 bases, and 10 bases stayed unmatched. CDR1 is LNHNV and CDR2 is YYDKDF in the germline V gene (reference sequence). The CDR3 loop reads CATSDRTGIAETQYF. As DNA, the CDR3 is TGTGCCACCAGCGATCGGACAGGGATCGCGGAGACCCAGTACTTC. The full variable domain, in which reference TRBV15 and TRBJ2-5 provide the parts outside the CDR3, is DAMVIQNPRYQVTQFGKPVTLSCSQTLNHNVMYWYQQKSSQAPKLLFHYYDKDFNNEADTPDNFQSRRPNTSFCFLDIRSPGLGDTAMYLCATSDRTGIAETQYFGPGTRLLVL.

V is TRBV9 and J is TRBJ2-5, with a tentative D call TRBD2 (6 bases). The germline CDR1 and CDR2 sequences are SGDLS and YYNGEE. V was clipped by 1 base and J by 5 bases, with 12 bases between them. The CDR3 consists of 14 residues. The CDR3 reads CASSVRRESETQYF. The CDR3 DNA sequence: TGTGCCAGCAGCGTACGGAGGGAGTCGGAGACCCAGTACTTC. Using reference TRBV9 and TRBJ2-5 for the parts outside the CDR3, the full variable domain is DSGVTQTPKHLITATGQRVTLRCSPRSGDLSVYWYQQSLDQGLQFLIQYYNGEERAKGNILERFSAQQFPDLHSELNLSSLELGDSALYFCASSVRRESETQYFGPGTRLLVL.

The gene calls are TRBV4-3 and TRBJ1-4; the D gene is possibly TRBD1 (6 bases). V was cut by 0 bases and J by 5 bases, with 19 bases left in between. The V gene's germline CDR1 is LGHNA and CDR2 YSLEER. The CDR3 extends over 18 amino acids. CDR3: CASSQDWFNDRYNEKLFF. In DNA form, the CDR3 reads TGCGCCAGCAGCCAAGATTGGTTCAATGACAGGTACAATGAAAAACTGTTTTTT.

The chain carries TRBV6-5 and TRBJ1-2, with 8 bases that match TRBD1. The CDR3 is 13 amino acids. Germline V gene lookup returns CDR1 MNHEY and CDR2 SVGAGI. Germline trimming cut 8 bases from V and 5 bases from J; bases unmatched to any gene: 7. CDR3 sequence (DNA): TGTGCCAGCCAGCAGGGGGCACGATATGGCTACACCTTC. Translation: CASQQGARYGYTF.